This T cell receptor beta chain appears in the sequencing data of a study of Ad26.COV2.S vaccination and SARS-CoV-2 variants. Across the whole study: Intramuscular Ad26.COV2.S doses were given once or twice, 56 days apart.

Using immunoSEQ multiplex PCR, the repertoire was profiled, and TCRdb retains in-frame clones only, with some absent. The sample carries over 400,000 clones, approximately 89% recorded once. Study-wide results and limits: Measurements of TCR breadth and depth may have given underestimates of the total T cell responses.

A note on this clone: Its target is unknown.

J gave up 7 bases and V 4 bases, and 9 bases lay outside the gene matches. Looked up from germline, CDR1 is SGHRS and CDR2 is YFSETQ. CDR3 size: 15 residues. Indicated treatment: around 19 received Ad26.COV2.S at low or high dose, single or two shots; roughly 5 received placebo; per-sample allocation not given. The samples were gathered on day 63 after the first injection of vaccine or placebo. Boston supplied an adult donor aged 18-55 years. The sequence was collected from a person aged 18 to 59 who received the Ad26.COV2.S COVID-19 vaccine or a placebo. The chain is built from TRBV5-1 and TRBJ2-2; TRBD2 aligns across 8 bases. Sequenced material: peripheral blood, taken in a trial of Ad26.COV2.S vaccine versus placebo. For the CDR3, the DNA is TGCGCCAGCAGCGCCGCTAGCGGGTTTGGCGGGGAGCTGTTTTTT. Protein: CASSAASGFGGELFF.